The source of this T cell receptor (beta chain) is a study of response to subunit inactivated influenza vaccine. Findings of the study overall: The authors suggested that few new T cells are recruited per seasonal influenza vaccination.

Germline V gives CDR1 SQVTM, CDR2 ANQGSEA. With 7 bases clipped from V and 0 bases from J, the junction kept 3 bases outside the gene matches. CDR3 length equals 13 residues. TCRdb fed the RT-PCR reads into MiXCR, producing one record per CDR3 protein. The data hold fewer than 700,000 distinct CDR3 sequences, with 10% to 15% observed a single time. A remark on this clonotype: Antigen unknown.

The V and J genes are TRBV29-1 and TRBJ2-3; 8 bases are shared with TRBD2. The sequences come from PBMCs from blood, collected about 40 days after vaccination. The source of this sequence is a man aged 50 to 59 who received an inactivated influenza vaccine. CDR3 protein: CSAAGDSTDTQYF. CDR3 bases: TGCAGCGCAGCGGGGGATAGCACAGATACGCAGTATTTT.